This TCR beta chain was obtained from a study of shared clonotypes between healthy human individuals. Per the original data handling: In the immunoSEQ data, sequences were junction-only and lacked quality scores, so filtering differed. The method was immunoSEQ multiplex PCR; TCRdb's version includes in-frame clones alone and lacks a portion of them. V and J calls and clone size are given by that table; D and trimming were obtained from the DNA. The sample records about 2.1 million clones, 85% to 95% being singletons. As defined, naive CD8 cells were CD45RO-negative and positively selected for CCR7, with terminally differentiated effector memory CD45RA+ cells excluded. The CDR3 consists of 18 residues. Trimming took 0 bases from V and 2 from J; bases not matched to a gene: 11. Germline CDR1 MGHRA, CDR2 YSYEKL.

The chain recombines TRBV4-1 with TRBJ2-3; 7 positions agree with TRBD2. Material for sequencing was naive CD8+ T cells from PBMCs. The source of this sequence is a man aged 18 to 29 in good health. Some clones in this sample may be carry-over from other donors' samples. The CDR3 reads CASSQDRPGAGVTDTQYF. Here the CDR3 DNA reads TGCGCCAGCAGCCAAGATCGGCCCGGGGCGGGAGTCACAGATACGCAGTATTTT.